This T cell receptor beta chain appears in the sequencing data of a study of T-cell memory formation after mild COVID-19. About the research overall: Largely donor-specific sequence clusters came from two donors.

Constant-segment-primed 5'RACE gave TCR alpha and TCR beta cDNA libraries with sample barcodes and UMIs. In TCRdb, the 5' RACE reads were re-called with MiXCR into one record per CDR3 protein. The sample has 170,000 or so distinct CDR3 sequences, 20% to 25% seen once. The CDR3 sequence is 12 residues long. Trimming left V 3 bases short and J 6 bases short, with 7 bases between. In its sample, this clonotype was seen a few times. Its antigen is undetermined. Findings and limits, study-wide: Contracting clones from day 15 to 85 had balanced CD4/CD8; later expanders favoured CD4+. CD4+ clones that contracted lay mainly in CM and EM; CD8+ ones lay in EMRA.

This sequence originates from an adult woman who had mild COVID-19 (a few samples of this study predate the infection). Cell type and time point are not known. The V call is TRBV12-3 or TRBV12-4, the J call TRBJ2-3; D is ambiguous. The source material was PBMCs or a T cell subset sorted from them (not recorded which). DNA of the CDR3: TGTGCCAGCAGTTTTTTTCGGGATACGCAGTATTTT. It translates to CASSFFRDTQYF.